The clone carrying this T cell receptor beta chain was picked up many times. The data belong to a study of T cells in Graves' hyperthyroidism and ophthalmopathy. The CDR3 sequence is 17 residues long. Germline loops: CDR1 MNHEY, CDR2 SMNVEV (reference sequence). V dropped 8 bases and J dropped 1 base, with 24 bases sitting between them. What was amplified from RNA transcripts were TCR beta CDR3 regions. A set of HTBI primers served as the primers for a first-round RT-PCR of the TCR CDR3. Each CDR3 protein gets one entry after TCRdb re-called the multiplex PCR reads with MiXCR. The table includes 300,000 to 450,000 distinct CDR3 sequences, 15% to 20% detected once.

The chain has TRBV27 and TRBJ2-7, with a possible D match to TRBD2 (6 bases). This clonotype originated in a woman in her thirties or forties with Graves' ophthalmopathy. The specimen was blood. CDR3 protein: CASRRSGTQPSSYEQYF. The CDR3 DNA follows: TGTGCCAGCCGCAGATCCGGGACTCAACCTTCGTCCTACGAGCAGTACTTC.